This section outlines one T cell receptor (beta chain) sequence together with its context. This specimen comes from a study of blood T cell repertoires in COVID-19. On the study more broadly: Collection of acute and convalescent COVID-19 samples took place in the United States, Italy and Spain. Sample material is recorded as cDNA or gDNA derived from T cells, B-cell-depleted T cells, or PBMCs.

Germline CDR1 PRHDT, CDR2 FYEKMQ (reference sequence). V lost 5 bases and J lost 5; bases outside the gene matches: 14. The CDR3 covers 16 residues. As processed by the authors: Reference gene primers were amplified, and this amplification served to estimate nucleated cell counts. TCRdb keeps only in-frame clones here, not all; method: immunoSEQ multiplex PCR. The DNA was the basis for D and trimming; V, J and clone size are from that table. The sample lists over 200,000 clones; about nine tenths were seen once. The clonotype was recovered from a woman aged 60-75 years with acute or convalescent COVID-19. Sequenced: peripheral blood. V gene TRBV13 combines with J gene TRBJ1-1; 7 nucleotides match TRBD1. In DNA, the CDR3 is TGTGCCAGCAGCGAGGACCCGGGACAGAGAACAACTGAAGCTTTCTTT. Its protein product is CASSEDPGQRTTEAFF.